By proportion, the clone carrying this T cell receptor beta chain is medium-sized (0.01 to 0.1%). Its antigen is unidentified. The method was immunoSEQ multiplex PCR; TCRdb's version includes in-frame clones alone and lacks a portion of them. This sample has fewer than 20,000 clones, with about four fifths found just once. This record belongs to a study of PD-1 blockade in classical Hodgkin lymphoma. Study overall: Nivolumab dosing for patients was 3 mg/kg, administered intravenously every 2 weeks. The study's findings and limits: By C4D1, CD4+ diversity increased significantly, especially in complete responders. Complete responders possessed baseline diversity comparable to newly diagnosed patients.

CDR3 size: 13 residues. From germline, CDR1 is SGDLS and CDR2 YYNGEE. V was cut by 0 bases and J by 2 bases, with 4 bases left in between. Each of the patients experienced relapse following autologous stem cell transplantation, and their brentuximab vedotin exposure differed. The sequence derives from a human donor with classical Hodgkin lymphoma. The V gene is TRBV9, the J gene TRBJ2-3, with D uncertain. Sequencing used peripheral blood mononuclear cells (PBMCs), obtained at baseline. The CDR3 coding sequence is TGTGCCAGCAGCGTAGTTCTCACAGATACGCAGTATTTT. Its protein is CASSVVLTDTQYF.